Below are 28 T cell receptor beta chains sequenced from a single sample in a study of Ad26.COV2.S vaccination and SARS-CoV-2 variants. Indicated treatment: 15 to 20 received Ad26.COV2.S at low or high dose, single or two shots; 5 received placebo; per-sample allocation not given. The investigators took samples on day 63 after the first vaccine or placebo injection. Only in-frame clones appear in the TCRdb table, and some are missing; sequencing was by immunoSEQ multiplex PCR. The sample yields about 350,000 clones, 88% seen once. This specimen consisted of peripheral blood, obtained in a trial of Ad26.COV2.S vaccine versus placebo. The receptors shown here come from a person between 18 and 65 years old who received the Ad26.COV2.S COVID-19 vaccine or a placebo.

V and J are TRBV19 and TRBJ2-3, with D possibly matching TRBD1 (5 bases). Trimming stripped 7 bases from V and 5 bases from J, with 19 bases between. Germline CDR1 and CDR2: LNHDA and SQIVND (reference sequence). This CDR3 has 15 amino acids. DNA for the CDR3: TGTGCCAGTACGGATAGAGAGGACACACGAGATACGCAGTATTTT. Translation: CASTDREDTRDTQYF.

V is TRBV6-5 and J is TRBJ1-2; maybe TRBD1 (5 bases). Germline CDR1 MNHEY, CDR2 SVGAGI. The CDR3 extends over 13 amino acids. The ends were cut back, 0 bases at V and 4 bases at J, with 6 bases in the middle. CDR3 bases: TGTGCCAGCAGTTACTCGGGGACCTATGGCTACACCTTC. Translated, it gives CASSYSGTYGYTF.

The V gene is TRBV7-9, the J gene TRBJ1-6; possible D gene TRBD1, 5 bases. Per germline, CDR1 SEHNR and CDR2 FQNEAQ (reference sequence). CDR3 length: 16 amino acids. With 5 bases removed from V and 9 bases from J, the gap between germline ends came to 20 bases. The CDR3 spells CASSDHPGRVGSPLHF. For the CDR3, the DNA is TGTGCCAGCAGCGATCACCCGGGACGCGTCGGTTCACCCCTCCACTTT.

The chain couples TRBV7-9 to TRBJ2-2; D is unresolved. This CDR3 is 15 amino acids long. Germline V gene lookup returns CDR1 SEHNR and CDR2 FQNEAQ (reference sequence). V gave up 5 bases and J gave up 4 bases, with 14 bases separating them. CDR3 in amino acids: CASSTFEPGTGELFF. The DNA of the CDR3 is TGTGCCAGCAGCACATTCGAACCGGGCACCGGGGAGCTGTTTTTT.

The rearrangement uses TRBV4-1 and TRBJ1-4, with TRBD1 as a possible D gene (5 bases). Deletions cut 0 bases from V and 8 bases from J, with 10 bases between. Germline values: CDR1 MGHRA, CDR2 YSYEKL. The CDR3 runs 14 residues. CDR3 nucleotides: TGCGCCAGCAGCCAAGAAGGGGCGGGGGAAAAACTGTTTTTT. It encodes CASSQEGAGEKLFF.

This clone has a single count. The rearrangement links TRBV30 to TRBJ2-4; possible D gene TRBD2, 7 bases. There are 12 residues in the CDR3. Trimming removed 5 bases from V and 9 bases from J, with 14 bases in between. Germline V gives CDR1 GTSNPN, CDR2 SVGIG (reference sequence). CDR3 protein: CAWALRGGIQYF. The CDR3 nucleotides read TGTGCCTGGGCGCTGAGGGGGGGCATTCAGTACTTC. The variable domain in full, with the rest retrieved from reference TRBV30 and TRBJ2-4, is SQTIHQWPATLVQPVGSPLSLECTVEGTSNPNLYWYRQAAGRGLQLLFYSVGIGQISSEVPQNLSASRPQDRQFILSSKKLLLSDSGFYLCAWALRGGIQYFGAGTRLSVL.

The chain links TRBV28 to TRBJ2-5; TRBD2 aligns across 7 bases. V shed 2 bases and J 1 base; nucleotides not matched to a gene: 7. This CDR3 comprises 16 residues. CDR1 and CDR2 (germline): MDHEN, SYDVKM. The CDR3 DNA reads as TGTGCCAGCAGTTTAATGGTTAGCGGGTTCCAAGAGACCCAGTACTTC. It yields the protein CASSLMVSGFQETQYF.

Of note for this clone: Other DNA sequences in this specimen translate into the identical CDR3. The chain links TRBV6-5 to TRBJ1-3, with a weak D call TRBD1 (5 bases). This CDR3 has 14 residues. V lost 3 bases and J lost 2, with 8 bases in between. Germline CDR1 and CDR2: MNHEY and SVGAGI. As DNA, the CDR3 is TGTGCCAGCAGTTATAGGGGTCCTGGAAACACCATATATTTT. This translates into CASSYRGPGNTIYF.

The rearrangement uses TRBV6-5 and TRBJ1-2, with TRBD1 as a possible D gene (6 bases). The CDR3 runs to 15 residues. V lost 0 bases and J lost 1, with 9 bases in between. Looked up from germline, CDR1 is MNHEY and CDR2 is SVGAGI. The CDR3 spells CASSYSPQGNYGYTF. For the CDR3, the DNA is TGTGCCAGCAGTTACTCCCCACAGGGTAACTATGGCTACACCTTC.

The CDR3 loop reads CASSRSRGTGLVVEQFF. CDR3 nucleotides: TGTGCCAGCAGCAGAAGCCGAGGGACAGGGTTGGTAGTTGAGCAGTTCTTC. The chain joins TRBV7-9 to TRBJ2-1; TRBD1 matches at 9 bases. J gave up 9 bases and V 5 bases, and 17 bases lay outside the gene matches. This CDR3 is 17 amino acids long. The germline V gene encodes CDR1 SEHNR and CDR2 FQNEAQ (reference sequence). The variable domain in full, completed from reference TRBV7-9 and TRBJ2-1, reads DTGVSQNPRHKITKRGQNVTFRCDPISEHNRLYWYRQTLGQGPEFLTYFQNEAQLEKSRLLSDRFSAERPKGSFSTLEIQRTEQGDSAMYLCASSRSRGTGLVVEQFFGPGTRLTVL.

The chain employs TRBV4-1 and TRBJ1-2; TRBD1 is a possible D gene (5 bases). Germline assignment: CDR1 MGHRA and CDR2 YSYEKL. There are 18 residues in the CDR3. V lost 2 bases and J 4 bases, leaving 23 bases between the germline ends. The CDR3 DNA is TGCGCCAGCAGCCAAAGAAAGACCGGGACGGGAGGGATCTATGGCTACACCTTC. The encoded protein is CASSQRKTGTGGIYGYTF.

The chain uses TRBV19 and TRBJ2-3; D call uncertain. This CDR3 has 17 amino acids. The germline V gene encodes CDR1 LNHDA and CDR2 SQIVND (reference sequence). Trimming removed 3 bases at V and 0 bases at J, with 16 bases between. The CDR3, as DNA: TGTGCCAGTAGTATCGCAGGACGAATTACTAGCACAGATACGCAGTATTTT. It translates to CASSIAGRITSTDTQYF.

As DNA, the CDR3 is TGTGCCAGCAGCGTACCGGCAGGGAATTCACCCCTCCACTTT. It specifies CASSVPAGNSPLHF. The rearrangement joins TRBV5-4 to TRBJ1-6, with D perhaps TRBD1 (5 bases). Germline V gene data show CDR1 as SGHNT and CDR2 as YYREEE (reference sequence). The V and J ends lost 4 bases and 7 bases respectively, with 12 bases between them. The CDR3 loop spans 14 amino acids.

The rearrangement links TRBV28 to TRBJ2-7; D is unresolved. The CDR3 covers 12 residues. Germline CDR1 is MDHEN and CDR2 is SYDVKM. Trimming stripped 5 bases from V and 2 bases from J, with 7 bases between. The chain's CDR3 is CASSPIAYEQYF. The DNA for the CDR3 is TGTGCCAGCAGTCCAATTGCCTACGAGCAGTACTTC. Full variable domain (outside the CDR3, taken from reference TRBV28 and TRBJ2-7): DVKVTQSSRYLVKRTGEKVFLECVQDMDHENMFWYRQDPGLGLRLIYFSYDVKMKEKGDIPEGYSVSREKKERFSLILESASTNQTSMYLCASSPIAYEQYFGPGTRLTVT.

The chain combines TRBV24-1 with TRBJ1-1; TRBD1 matches 8 bases. Germline V gene data show CDR1 as KGHDR and CDR2 as SFDVKD. The CDR3 consists of 14 residues. With 3 bases clipped from V and 8 bases from J, the junction kept 7 bases outside the gene matches. For the CDR3, the DNA is TGTGCCACCAGTGATAAGGGACAGGAGCTGGAAGCTTTCTTT. Protein: CATSDKGQELEAFF.

This clone showed up just a few times. The chain carries TRBV6-6 and TRBJ1-3; D is perhaps TRBD1 (5 bases). This CDR3 is 15 amino acids long. Germline V gene data show CDR1 as MNHNY and CDR2 as SVGAGI (reference sequence). Trimming pared 0 bases from V and 11 bases from J, leaving 17 bases between. CDR3 region: CASSYSQGLRWSIYF. The CDR3 DNA reads TGTGCCAGCAGTTACTCCCAGGGCCTCCGTTGGTCCATATATTTT.

As DNA, the CDR3 is TGTGCCAGCAGCTTAGAGGGGACTGGAAACACCATATATTTT. Encoded protein: CASSLEGTGNTIYF. This rearrangement joins TRBV7-9 to TRBJ1-3; possibly TRBD1 for D (5 bases). V gave up 1 base and J gave up 2 bases, with 6 bases separating them. The germline gives CDR1 SEHNR, CDR2 FQNEAQ (reference sequence). The CDR3 is 14 residues long.

This chain connects TRBV7-2 to TRBJ2-5; the D is unclear. Germline V gene data show CDR1 as SGHTA and CDR2 as FQGNSA. CDR3 length: 14 residues. V was cut by 7 bases and J by 1 base, with 13 bases left in between. The CDR3 nucleotides read TGTGCCAGCACCCGGACGGTCGGCCAAGAGACCCAGTACTTC. It yields the protein CASTRTVGQETQYF.

This chain joins TRBV18 and TRBJ1-6; no clear D gene. Per the germline V gene, CDR1 is KGHSH and CDR2 is LQKENI. The CDR3 loop spans 16 amino acids. Trimming cost V 3 bases and J 6 bases, with 15 bases left between them. The CDR3 here is CASSPNGPETNSPLHF. The CDR3 DNA reads TGTGCCAGCTCACCCAACGGTCCAGAGACTAATTCACCCCTCCACTTT.

The count of this clone is one. The chain employs TRBV7-9 and TRBJ2-7; maybe TRBD1 (7 bases). CDR3 length: 14 amino acids. Germline V gene lookup returns CDR1 SEHNR and CDR2 FQNEAQ (reference sequence). Trimming shortened V by 3 bases and J by 4 bases, and 13 bases separated the two germline ends. CDR3 bases: TGTGCCAGCAGCTTCCCCAGGGGGGTATACGAGCAGTACTTC. Its translation: CASSFPRGVYEQYF.

This clone showed up just once. V gene TRBV5-1 combines with J gene TRBJ2-7; 8 positions match TRBD1. The CDR3 runs 14 residues. Unmatched junction bases numbered 6, after V lost 4 bases and J lost 3 bases. CDR1 SGHRS and CDR2 YFSETQ come from the germline V gene. The chain's CDR3 is CASSTDRGNYEQYF. The CDR3 DNA reads as TGCGCCAGCAGCACCGACAGGGGAAACTACGAGCAGTACTTC.

V and J are TRBV7-9 and TRBJ1-5; perhaps TRBD1 as D (5 bases). The CDR3 loop spans 16 amino acids. The ends were cut back, 1 base at V and 9 bases at J, with 19 bases in the middle. The V gene's germline CDR1 is SEHNR and CDR2 FQNEAQ (reference sequence). DNA for the CDR3: TGTGCCAGCAGCTTAGGCGGATTACCGACAGATCTGCCCCAGCATTTT. Its protein is CASSLGGLPTDLPQHF.

This clone was seen once. The gene calls are TRBV12-5 and TRBJ2-7, with TRBD1 as a possible D gene (6 bases). CDR3 length: 17 amino acids. The germline V gene encodes CDR1 LGHNT and CDR2 FRNRAP. Trimming left V 1 base short and J 4 bases short, with 20 bases between. CDR3 in amino acids: CASGLAQGSAFLYEQYF. DNA for the CDR3: TGTGCTAGTGGTTTGGCCCAGGGGTCCGCGTTCCTATACGAGCAGTACTTC. The full variable domain, rest sourced from reference TRBV12-5 and TRBJ2-7, is DARVTQTPRHKVTEMGQEVTMRCQPILGHNTVFWYRQTMMQGLELLAYFRNRAPLDDSGMPKDRFSAEMPDATLATLKIQPSEPRDSAVYFCASGLAQGSAFLYEQYFGPGTRLTVT.

The chain joins TRBV7-2 to TRBJ1-5, with 9 bases matching TRBD1. CDR1 is SGHTA, CDR2 FQGNSA, per germline. Unmatched junction bases numbered 6, after V lost 3 bases and J lost 6 bases. The CDR3 sequence is 15 residues long. CDR3 loop: CASSFGTGYSQPQHF. The CDR3 DNA follows: TGTGCCAGCAGCTTTGGGACAGGGTACAGTCAGCCCCAGCATTTT.

This clone was detected only a few times. The chain has TRBV12-3 or TRBV12-4 and TRBJ2-4; no firm D call. V dropped 5 bases and J dropped 8 bases, with 7 bases sitting between them. CDR3 size: 11 residues. CDR3 region: CASSQRDIQYF. The DNA of the CDR3 is TGTGCCAGCAGTCAACGGGACATTCAGTACTTC.

V is TRBV28 and J is TRBJ1-1, with a possible D match to TRBD1 (6 bases). CDR3 length equals 15 residues. In germline, CDR1 is MDHEN, CDR2 SYDVKM. Trimming pared 5 bases from V and 2 bases from J, leaving 15 bases between. The CDR3 spells CASSAPGQINTEAFF. CDR3 DNA sequence: TGTGCCAGCAGTGCCCCTGGACAGATAAACACTGAAGCTTTCTTT.

As DNA, the CDR3 is TGTGCCAGTAATAGAAGCAGGAGCTCCTACGAGCAGTACTTC. Encoded protein: CASNRSRSSYEQYF. The genes are TRBV19 and TRBJ2-7, with no clear D. Per the germline V gene, CDR1 is LNHDA and CDR2 is SQIVND (reference sequence). V dropped 7 bases and J dropped 0 bases, with 13 bases sitting between them. The CDR3 is made up of 14 amino acids.

The V gene is TRBV6-6, the J gene TRBJ1-1; D perhaps matches TRBD1 (5 bases). The CDR3 contains 15 residues. Germline loops: CDR1 MNHNY, CDR2 SVGAGI (reference sequence). The V end was cut by 6 bases, the J end by 0 bases, with 14 bases between. The CDR3 DNA is TGTGCCAGCAGACAAGGGACGGTACTGAACACTGAAGCTTTCTTT. Translated: CASRQGTVLNTEAFF.